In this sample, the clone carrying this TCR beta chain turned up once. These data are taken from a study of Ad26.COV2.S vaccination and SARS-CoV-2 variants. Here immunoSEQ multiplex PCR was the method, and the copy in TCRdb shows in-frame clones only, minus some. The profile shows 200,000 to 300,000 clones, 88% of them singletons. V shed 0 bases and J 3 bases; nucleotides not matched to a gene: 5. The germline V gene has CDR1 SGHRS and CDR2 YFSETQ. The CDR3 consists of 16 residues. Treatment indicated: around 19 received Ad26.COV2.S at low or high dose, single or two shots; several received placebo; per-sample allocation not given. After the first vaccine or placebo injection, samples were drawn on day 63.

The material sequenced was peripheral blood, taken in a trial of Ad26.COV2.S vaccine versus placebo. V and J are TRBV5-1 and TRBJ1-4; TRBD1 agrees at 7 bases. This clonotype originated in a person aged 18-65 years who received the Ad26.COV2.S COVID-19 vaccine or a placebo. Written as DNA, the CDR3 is TGCGCCAGCAGCTTGGGGGGGACAGCACCTAATGAAAAACTGTTTTTT. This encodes CASSLGGTAPNEKLFF. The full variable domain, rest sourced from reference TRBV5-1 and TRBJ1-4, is KAGVTQTPRYLIKTRGQQVTLSCSPISGHRSVSWYQQTPGQGLQFLFEYFSETQRNKGNFPGRFSGRQFSNSRSEMNVSTLELGDSALYLCASSLGGTAPNEKLFFGSGTQLSVL.